This T cell receptor beta chain was recorded in a study of cytomegalovirus exposure and HLA in healthy donors. Findings and limits, study-wide: Among donors in an Asian-associated ancestry cluster, a later analysis reportedly found fewer N-insertions than the roughly 650-donor mean.

This CDR3 has 15 amino acids. The V gene's germline CDR1 is SEHNR and CDR2 FQNEAQ (reference sequence). Trimming took 6 bases from V and 2 from J, leaving 16 bases between them. 60 Vbeta and 13 Jbeta primers were used in PCR. Data came from immunoSEQ multiplex PCR; TCRdb stores just in-frame clones and leaves some out. The repertoire consists of 90,000 to 150,000 clones, with 77% occurring once and the leading ten covering about 6%. With respect to this clone: Its cognate antigen is unknown.

Sequencing was done on a sample of PBMCs. The chain links TRBV7-9 to TRBJ2-5, with a tentative D call TRBD2 (7 bases). The source is a man aged 18 to 35 in good health and CMV-seropositive. The CDR3 reads CASSSGGGVQETQYF. The CDR3 nucleotides are TGTGCCAGCAGTTCTGGGGGGGGCGTACAAGAGACCCAGTACTTC.